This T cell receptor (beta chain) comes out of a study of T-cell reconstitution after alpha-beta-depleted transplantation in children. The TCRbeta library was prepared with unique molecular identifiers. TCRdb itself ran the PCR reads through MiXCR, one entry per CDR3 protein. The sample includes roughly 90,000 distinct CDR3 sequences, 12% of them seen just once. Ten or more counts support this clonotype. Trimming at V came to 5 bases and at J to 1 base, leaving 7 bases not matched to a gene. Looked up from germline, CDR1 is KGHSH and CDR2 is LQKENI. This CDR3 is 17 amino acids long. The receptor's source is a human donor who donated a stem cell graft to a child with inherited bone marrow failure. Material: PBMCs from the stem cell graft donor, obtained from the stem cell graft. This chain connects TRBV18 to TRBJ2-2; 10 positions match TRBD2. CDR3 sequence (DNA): TGTGCCAGCTCATATGGACTAGCGGCTGAGAACACCGGGGAGCTGTTTTTT. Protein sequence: CASSYGLAAENTGELFF.